The 8 T cell receptor beta chains given below trace back to one sample, sequenced in a study of blood T cell repertoires in COVID-19. Sequencing was performed with immunoSEQ multiplex PCR; in TCRdb, only in-frame clones are kept and a portion is missing. The table lists under 350,000 clones, around 84% of them singletons. Sequences were obtained from PBMCs or T cells enriched from blood (not recorded which). Every receptor here comes from a man under 40 who had recovered from COVID-19.

V usage is TRBV5-7 and J usage is TRBJ1-5; possibly TRBD1 for D (5 bases). TRBV5-7 falls under the ORF class, with uncertain function. Trimming pared 0 bases from V and 7 bases from J, leaving 11 bases between. This CDR3 is 14 amino acids long. CDR3 nucleotide sequence: TGTGCCAGCAGCTTGGAAGGGGCGCGGCAGCCCCAGCATTTT. It codes for CASSLEGARQPQHF.

The chain combines TRBV2 with TRBJ2-7; TRBD2 is a possible D gene (6 bases). In germline, CDR1 is SNHLY, CDR2 FYNNEI. The CDR3 has 13 residues. V lost 6 bases and J 9 bases, leaving 18 bases between the germline ends. The CDR3 reads CASREPPAEGQYF. For the CDR3, the DNA is TGTGCCAGCAGGGAACCTCCCGCGGAGGGGCAGTACTTC.

The chain carries TRBV5-1 and TRBJ2-3; D perhaps matches TRBD2 (5 bases). The V end lost 4 bases, the J end lost 2 bases, and 8 bases lay between the germline ends. The CDR3 has 13 amino acids. Germline V lookup: CDR1 SGHRS, CDR2 YFSETQ. CDR3 residues: CASSPGNTDTQYF. The CDR3 DNA reads as TGCGCCAGCAGCCCCGGGAACACAGATACGCAGTATTTT.

The chain combines TRBV18 with TRBJ1-2; TRBD1 matches at 7 bases. The CDR3 is 14 amino acids. V gave up 3 bases and J gave up 7 bases; unmatched junction bases: 8. Germline lookup yields CDR1 KGHSH and CDR2 LQKENI. CDR3 DNA sequence: TGTGCCAGCTCACCCCTTGACAGGGACGTTGGCTACACCTTC. Translating gives CASSPLDRDVGYTF.

The chain recombines TRBV24-1 with TRBJ1-5, with D possibly TRBD1 on 6 matching bases. CDR1 is KGHDR and CDR2 is SFDVKD in the germline V gene. This CDR3 comprises 15 residues. V was shortened by 5 bases and J by 3 bases, with 13 bases between the two germline ends. Here the CDR3 reads CATSGQGFDNQPQHF. The CDR3 DNA reads TGTGCCACCAGTGGCCAGGGGTTTGACAATCAGCCCCAGCATTTT.

V is TRBV11-2 and J is TRBJ2-1, with D possibly TRBD1 on 5 matching bases. V was cut by 11 bases and J by 4 bases, with 9 bases left in between. Germline lookup yields CDR1 SGHAT and CDR2 FQNNGV. There are 11 residues in the CDR3. DNA of the CDR3: TGTGCCGGGGCGGATTACAATGAGCAGTTCTTC. It codes for CAGADYNEQFF. Using reference TRBV11-2 and TRBJ2-1 for the parts outside the CDR3, the full variable domain is EAGVAQSPRYKIIEKRQSVAFWCNPISGHATLYWYQQILGQGPKLLIQFQNNGVVDDSQLPKDRFSAERLKGVDSTLKIQPAKLEDSAVYLCAGADYNEQFFGPGTRLTVL.

In regard to this clone: At the DNA level, this CDR3 is encoded by other sequences in the same sample as well. V gene TRBV4-1 combines with J gene TRBJ1-2; no clear D. Germline V gives CDR1 MGHRA, CDR2 YSYEKL. V lost 1 base, J lost 4 bases, and 7 bases lay in between. The CDR3 sequence is 13 residues long. This CDR3 reads CASSQAGGYGYTF. CDR3 bases: TGCGCCAGCAGCCAAGCAGGTGGCTATGGCTACACCTTC.

The V and J genes are TRBV2 and TRBJ1-3; TRBD1 is a possible D gene (6 bases). V was clipped by 2 bases and J by 0 bases, with 14 bases between them. The CDR3 spans 17 residues. Germline V lookup: CDR1 SNHLY, CDR2 FYNNEI. The CDR3 sequence is CASSERDIPTSGNTIYF. The CDR3, as DNA: TGTGCCAGCAGTGAACGGGACATCCCAACCTCTGGAAACACCATATATTTT. Variable domain in full (rest from reference TRBV2 and TRBJ1-3): EPEVTQTPSHQVTQMGQEVILRCVPISNHLYFYWYRQILGQKVEFLVSFYNNEISEKSEIFDDQFSVERPDGSNFTLKIRSTKLEDSAMYFCASSERDIPTSGNTIYFGEGSWLTVV.